These T cell receptor beta chains were read from a single sample in a study of blood T cell repertoires in COVID-19. The data were produced by immunoSEQ multiplex PCR, yet TCRdb's version contains in-frame clones alone and is incomplete. This table holds 140,000 to 150,000 clones, about 88% found once. Sequenced sample: peripheral blood. The receptors were sampled from a human donor with acute or convalescent COVID-19. The donor label of this sample is uncertain. Each CDR3 is given with its conserved first and last residue. A D gene is named only where the DNA matches it firmly. Part of the rows lack a size; the others show once, few, many or a class for expanded clones.

j_call d_call clone_size v_call cdr3_nt cdr3_aa
TRBJ2-1 . . TRBV7-2 TGTGCCAGCAGCTTGGGACTGAACAATGAGCAGTTCTTC CASSLGLNNEQFF
TRBJ1-2 . . TRBV11-3 TGTGCCAGCAGCTTAGTCCTCCGGTTGGAGGGTGGCTACACCTTC CASSLVLRLEGGYTF
TRBJ1-5 . . TRBV6-2/TRBV6-3 TGTGCCAGCAGTTACGGGGGCGCTGGGCAGCCCCAGCATTTT CASSYGGAGQPQHF
TRBJ1-1 TRBD1 . TRBV10-3 TGTGCCATCGGGGGACAGGGGGCGAACACTGAAGCTTTCTTT CAIGGQGANTEAFF
TRBJ1-6 . . TRBV28 TGTGCCAGCAGGATCAGGGAAAGTAATTCACCCCTCCACTTT CASRIRESNSPLHF
TRBJ2-5 TRBD1 . TRBV28 TGTGCCAGCAGTTTACCCCAGACAGGGGCATCACCACAGACCCAGTACTTC CASSLPQTGASPQTQYF
TRBJ1-5 . . TRBV7-2 TGTGCCAGCAGCTTAGCGAGCAGGAACGATCAGCCCCAGCATTTT CASSLASRNDQPQHF
TRBJ2-5 TRBD2 . TRBV6-4 TGTGCCAGCAGTGAGGGTAGCGGGACAGAGACCCAGTACTTC CASSEGSGTETQYF
TRBJ2-3 TRBD2 . TRBV18 TGTGCCAGCTCCCCCCCGGGATTTCCACTAGCGGGGGGTAGCACAGATACGCAGTATTTT CASSPPGFPLAGGSTDTQYF
TRBJ1-1 . . TRBV27 TGTGCCAGCACCTTTAGAGCCGGTAGCACTGAAGCTTTCTTT CASTFRAGSTEAFF
TRBJ2-5 . . TRBV3-1/TRBV3-2 TGTGCCAGCAGCCAAGATCTAACGAGCGAGACCCAGTACTTC CASSQDLTSETQYF
TRBJ1-6 . few TRBV14 TGTGCCAGCACAGGCAGGGACTATTCACCCCTCCACTTT CASTGRDYSPLHF
TRBJ2-1 TRBD2 once TRBV2 TGTGCCAGCAGTCTAGCGGGAGGTTCCTACAATGAGCAGTTCTTC CASSLAGGSYNEQFF
TRBJ2-3 TRBD2 . TRBV7-3 TGTGCCAGCAGCTCCCGGGACTATCTGGCAGATACGCAGTATTTT CASSSRDYLADTQYF
TRBJ2-1 . . TRBV11-3 TGTGCCAGCAGCCTACGGGACATCTCCTACAATGAGCAGTTCTTC CASSLRDISYNEQFF
TRBJ2-5 . . TRBV7-2 TGTGCCAGCAGCTTTCTGACTCAAGAGACCCAGTACTTC CASSFLTQETQYF
TRBJ2-2 . . TRBV7-9 TGTGCCAGCAGCTTAGCGGGGGCGCTAACCGGGGAGCTGTTTTTT CASSLAGALTGELFF
TRBJ1-5 TRBD1 . TRBV4-2 TGTGCCAGCAGCCAAGAAGGGACAGGGGGACACAATCAGCCCCAGCATTTT CASSQEGTGGHNQPQHF
TRBJ2-1 . few TRBV24-1 TGTGCCACCAGTGATTCTTCCCTACCCCGCCAGTTCTTC CATSDSSLPRQFF
TRBJ1-5 . . TRBV3-1/TRBV3-2 TGTGCCAGCAGCCAAGACCCATATCAGCCCCAGCATTTT CASSQDPYQPQHF
TRBJ2-1 . few TRBV7-2 TGTGCCAGCAGCCAAGCAACCTACAATGAGCAGTTCTTC CASSQATYNEQFF
TRBJ1-2 . . TRBV19 TGTGCCAGTAGTATAAGTGGCGGGCCCGGCTATGGCTACACCTTC CASSISGGPGYGYTF
TRBJ1-1 . . TRBV9 TGTGCCAGCAGCCTACAGGGTGGTAGGGAAGCTTTCTTT CASSLQGGREAFF
TRBJ1-1 . few TRBV4-3 TGCGCCAGCAGCCAAGATTTACAGGTCGACACTGAAGCTTTCTTT CASSQDLQVDTEAFF
TRBJ1-1 TRBD1 . TRBV19 TGTGCCACCCAGGGGGTTTTGGAAAAGAACACTGAAGCTTTCTTT CATQGVLEKNTEAFF
TRBJ2-2 TRBD1 . TRBV6-6 TGTGCCAGCATACTAGGACAGGGGGCTGGCGGGGAGCTGTTTTTT CASILGQGAGGELFF